The 26 T cell receptor beta chains presented below share a single source sample, sequenced in a study of OX40 agonist ivuxolimab in advanced cancers. The protocol was immunoSEQ multiplex PCR, while the TCRdb copy is restricted to in-frame clones and leaves out a portion. The sample lists approximately 82,000 clones, roughly 85% occurring once. The input for sequencing was CD4+ or CD8+ T cells sorted from blood, taken in a trial of the OX40 agonist ivuxolimab. These receptors were obtained from an adult with an advanced solid tumor such as melanoma, head and neck, liver or kidney cancer.

V usage is TRBV18 and J usage is TRBJ2-7, with D possibly TRBD2 on 6 matching bases. Between the trimmed V and J ends, which lost 0 bases and 5 bases, there was a span of 11 bases. CDR1 KGHSH and CDR2 LQKENI come from the germline V gene. This CDR3 is 14 amino acids long. The CDR3 loop reads CASSPPRDLDEQYF. The CDR3 DNA is TGTGCCAGCTCACCACCGCGGGACTTAGACGAGCAGTACTTC.

The chain joins TRBV12-5 to TRBJ2-5; no reliable D call. Germline values: CDR1 LGHNT, CDR2 FRNRAP. The CDR3 has 13 residues. Between the trimmed V and J ends, which lost 2 bases and 5 bases, there was a span of 9 bases. CDR3 nucleotide sequence: TGTGCTAGTGGTTTGCTGGGGATTGAGACCCAGTACTTC. The encoded protein is CASGLLGIETQYF.

In the case of this clone: An end of the junction does not agree with germline; a read error may underlie this. The genes are TRBV6-1 and TRBJ2-7; either TRBD1 or TRBD2 may fit D (5 bases each). The length of the CDR3 is 14 residues. Germline values: CDR1 MNHNS, CDR2 SASEGT. CDR3 in DNA: TGTGCCAGCAGGCCGGGACCGGCCTCCGACGAGCAGTACTTC. It yields the protein CASRPGPASDEQYF.

The sample holds a few counts of this clone. The chain employs TRBV5-4 and TRBJ2-5, with D unclear. CDR3 length equals 13 residues. The germline V gene has CDR1 SGHNT and CDR2 YYREEE (reference sequence). V shed 4 bases and J shed 1 base, with 8 bases lying between them. This CDR3 is CASSRPSQETQYF. The CDR3 DNA sequence: TGTGCCAGCAGCCGGCCCAGCCAAGAGACCCAGTACTTC.

The V call is TRBV11-3, the J call TRBJ2-7; 7 bases match TRBD2. Per the germline V gene, CDR1 is SGHNT and CDR2 is YENEEA. V shed 1 base and J 5 bases; nucleotides not matched to a gene: 2. The CDR3 is 13 residues long. The CDR3 nucleotides are TGTGCCAGCAGCTTAGCCCTAGCGGACGAGCAGTACTTC. Its translation is CASSLALADEQYF.

J is TRBJ1-1 and V is TRBV18; tentatively, D is TRBD1 (5 bases). This CDR3 contains 12 residues. The germline gives CDR1 KGHSH, CDR2 LQKENI. V lost 3 bases and J 7 bases, leaving 9 bases between the germline ends. CDR3 bases: TGTGCCAGCTCACCGCAGGGTAATGAAGCTTTCTTT. It is translated as CASSPQGNEAFF. The complete variable domain, with remaining parts taken from reference TRBV18 and TRBJ1-1, reads NAGVMQNPRHLVRRRGQEARLRCSPMKGHSHVYWYRQLPEEGLKFMVYLQKENIIDESGMPKERFSAEFPKEGPSILRIQQVVRGDSAAYFCASSPQGNEAFFGQGTRLTVV.

The V gene is TRBV28, the J gene TRBJ2-4, with TRBD1 matching 9 bases. V gave up 4 bases and J gave up 5 bases; unmatched junction bases: 18. Looked up from germline, CDR1 is MDHEN and CDR2 is SYDVKM. CDR3 length: 19 amino acids. CDR3 in DNA: TGTGCCAGCAGTTCCCTATCTTCCGGGACAGGGTTTGATGAAAACATTCAGTACTTC. Amino acids: CASSSLSSGTGFDENIQYF. Full variable domain (missing parts from reference TRBV28 and TRBJ2-4): DVKVTQSSRYLVKRTGEKVFLECVQDMDHENMFWYRQDPGLGLRLIYFSYDVKMKEKGDIPEGYSVSREKKERFSLILESASTNQTSMYLCASSSLSSGTGFDENIQYFGAGTRLSVL.

The J gene is TRBJ2-7, the V gene TRBV6-1; no clear D gene. From germline, CDR1 is MNHNS and CDR2 SASEGT. The CDR3 extends over 14 amino acids. Between the trimmed V and J ends, which lost 2 bases and 4 bases, there was a span of 12 bases. The CDR3 DNA reads TGTGCCAGCAGTGAACCGCCTTACTTTTACGAGCAGTACTTC. Translating gives CASSEPPYFYEQYF.

Notes on this clone: The junction and the germline gene differ at one end; a read error may be behind it. This chain connects TRBV7-7 to TRBJ2-2, with 10 bases lining up with TRBD1. The CDR3 length is 16 residues. Germline V gene lookup returns CDR1 SSHAT and CDR2 FNYEAQ (reference sequence). CDR3 nucleotides: TGTGCTAGCAGCCCCTGGACAGGGGGGGTCACCGGGGAGCTGTTTTTT. It specifies CASSPWTGGVTGELFF.

The CDR3 protein is CASSPRGGLGETQYF. DNA of the CDR3: TGTGCCAGCAGTCCCCGGGGTGGGTTAGGGGAGACCCAGTACTTC. This sequence joins TRBV27 and TRBJ2-5; D might be TRBD2 (5 bases). V gave up 5 bases and J gave up 5 bases, with 18 bases separating them. The CDR3 spans 15 residues. Germline loops: CDR1 MNHEY, CDR2 SMNVEV (reference sequence).

V and J are TRBV10-2 and TRBJ1-2; D unresolved. CDR1 and CDR2 (germline): WSHSY, SAAADI. V was trimmed by 1 base and J by 3 bases, leaving 6 bases between them. The CDR3 covers 13 residues. The CDR3 coding sequence is TGCGCCAGCAGTGAGTACCGGGACTATGGCTACACCTTC. This gives the protein CASSEYRDYGYTF.

This clone was counted once. This chain links TRBV19 with TRBJ1-3; D gene ambiguous. Per germline, CDR1 LNHDA and CDR2 SQIVND (reference sequence). Between the trimmed V and J ends, which lost 4 bases and 1 base, there was a span of 5 bases. The CDR3 totals 13 residues. DNA for the CDR3: TGTGCCAGTAGTACCGGTTCTGGAAACACCATATATTTT. It specifies CASSTGSGNTIYF.

This clone was seen once. The chain carries TRBV5-6 and TRBJ2-5, with TRBD1 matching over 8 bases. The CDR3 length is 15 residues. V shed 4 bases, J shed 5 bases, and the junction held 10 bases outside the gene matches. Per germline, CDR1 SGHDT and CDR2 YYEEEE. Here the CDR3 DNA reads TGTGCCAGCAGCGCCCGACAGGGGATTGTGGAGACCCAGTACTTC. Translation: CASSARQGIVETQYF.

The chain recombines TRBV7-2 with TRBJ2-1, with 10 bases lining up with TRBD2. The germline CDR1 and CDR2 sequences are SGHTA and FQGNSA. The junction had 13 bases not matched to a gene; V was cut back by 5 bases and J by 9 bases. CDR3 length: 16 amino acids. The CDR3, as DNA: TGTGCCAGCAGCATATCATCCGGGACTAGCGTTACTGAGCAGTTCTTC. Protein product: CASSISSGTSVTEQFF.

The chain is built from TRBV30 and TRBJ2-7; unclear D gene. V lost 5 bases, J lost 0 bases, and 17 bases lay in between. CDR1 GTSNPN and CDR2 SVGIG come from the germline V gene (reference sequence). The CDR3 length is 15 residues. The CDR3 loop reads CAWAPHGRSSYEQYF. In nucleotides, the CDR3 is TGTGCCTGGGCCCCCCACGGAAGGAGCTCCTACGAGCAGTACTTC.

The chain uses TRBV5-1 and TRBJ2-4; 7 bases fit TRBD2. In germline, CDR1 is SGHRS, CDR2 YFSETQ. CDR3 size: 15 residues. Unmatched junction bases numbered 5, after V lost 0 bases and J lost 5 bases. CDR3 in DNA: TGCGCCAGCAGCTTGGCGCCGGGAGGTGAAAACATTCAGTACTTC. It yields the protein CASSLAPGGENIQYF.

The chain employs TRBV30 and TRBJ1-2; D is undetermined. Germline CDR1 reads GTSNPN; CDR2 reads SVGIG (reference sequence). The CDR3 totals 11 residues. V lost 0 bases and J 11 bases, leaving 10 bases between the germline ends. The CDR3 region is CAWSVHSGYTF. Here the CDR3 DNA reads TGTGCCTGGAGTGTACATAGTGGGTACACCTTC.

V is TRBV4-1 and J is TRBJ2-7; 7 positions match TRBD2. Germline lookup yields CDR1 MGHRA and CDR2 YSYEKL. J gave up 2 bases and V 4 bases, and 5 bases lay outside the gene matches. The CDR3 has 14 amino acids. The CDR3 sequence: CASSPLADAYEQYF. The CDR3 nucleotides read TGCGCCAGCAGCCCCCTAGCGGACGCCTACGAGCAGTACTTC.

This clone was detected a few times. The genes are TRBV5-1 and TRBJ1-1, with D hard to call. V dropped 4 bases and J dropped 2 bases, with 18 bases sitting between them. The CDR3 sequence is 16 residues long. Germline loops: CDR1 SGHRS, CDR2 YFSETQ. The CDR3: CASSPSPTGLNTEAFF. For the CDR3, the DNA is TGCGCCAGCAGCCCCTCACCTACGGGTCTTAACACTGAAGCTTTCTTT.

This chain joins TRBV12-5 and TRBJ1-2; tentative D call: TRBD1 (5 bases). Germline CDR1 reads LGHNT; CDR2 reads FRNRAP. V lost 2 bases to trimming and J lost 7 bases, with 14 bases between them. CDR3 size: 14 residues. This CDR3 reads CASGLQPGTGGYTF. The DNA for the CDR3 is TGTGCTAGTGGTTTGCAGCCAGGGACGGGTGGCTACACCTTC.

The rearrangement uses TRBV11-2 and TRBJ2-1; possibly TRBD2 for D (5 bases). The V and J ends lost 6 bases and 7 bases respectively, with 16 bases between them. This CDR3 comprises 14 residues. The germline V gene encodes CDR1 SGHAT and CDR2 FQNNGV. CDR3 protein: CASSPRLTGNEQFF. CDR3 coding DNA: TGTGCCAGCAGTCCCAGACTAACGGGTAATGAGCAGTTCTTC.

The chain is built from TRBV4-1 and TRBJ2-2, with D maybe TRBD1 (5 bases). The CDR3 loop spans 17 amino acids. The germline gives CDR1 MGHRA, CDR2 YSYEKL. V was clipped by 3 bases and J by 0 bases, with 14 bases between them. This CDR3 reads CASSHPSGRANTGELFF. The CDR3 DNA sequence: TGCGCCAGCAGCCATCCCTCGGGCAGGGCGAACACCGGGGAGCTGTTTTTT.

This clone was detected only once. This sequence joins TRBV7-3 and TRBJ2-3, with unresolved D. CDR1 and CDR2 from the germline V gene are SGHTA and FQGTGA. Trimming left V 2 bases short and J 8 bases short, with 17 bases between. The CDR3 has 15 amino acids. CDR3 sequence (DNA): TGTGCCAGCAGCTTAGCCGCCGCTAGTATCGGTACGCAGTATTTT. Its protein is CASSLAAASIGTQYF.

J is TRBJ2-1 and V is TRBV6-6; D gene unclear. CDR1 MNHNY and CDR2 SVGAGI come from the germline V gene (reference sequence). The CDR3 contains 12 residues. V was clipped by 2 bases and J by 9 bases, with 8 bases between them. CDR3 sequence reads: CASSYQQREQFF. The CDR3 DNA follows: TGTGCCAGCAGTTACCAACAACGTGAGCAGTTCTTC.

This rearrangement joins TRBV27 to TRBJ2-2; maybe TRBD1 (6 bases). The V gene's germline CDR1 is MNHEY and CDR2 SMNVEV (reference sequence). Trimming removed 7 bases from V and 7 bases from J, with 25 bases in between. The CDR3 is 17 residues long. Here the CDR3 DNA reads TGTGCCAGCACCCCGACAGGTAGCAGGGTTGGGCACGGGGAGCTGTTTTTT. Its translation: CASTPTGSRVGHGELFF.

The chain couples TRBV10-2 to TRBJ2-2, with a tentative D call TRBD2 (6 bases). Per germline, CDR1 WSHSY and CDR2 SAAADI. V lost 8 bases, J lost 1 base, and 14 bases lay in between. The CDR3 covers 15 residues. In DNA form, the CDR3 reads TGCGCCAGCCGCCTAACTAGCCAGAACACCGGGGAGCTGTTTTTT. Translation: CASRLTSQNTGELFF.